The 23 T cell receptor beta chains listed next were all sequenced from one sample in a study of OX40 agonist ivuxolimab in advanced cancers. The data were produced by immunoSEQ multiplex PCR, yet TCRdb's version contains in-frame clones alone and is incomplete. The sample lists tens of thousands of clones, about 94% seen once, with around 20% in the top ten. The material sequenced was CD4+ or CD8+ T cells sorted from blood, taken in a trial of the OX40 agonist ivuxolimab. All receptors derive from an adult with an advanced solid tumor such as melanoma, head and neck, liver or kidney cancer.

The chain combines TRBV19 with TRBJ1-1, with D possibly TRBD1 on 5 matching bases. The CDR3 is 12 amino acids. V lost 10 bases to trimming and J lost 1 base, with 10 bases between them. Germline lookup yields CDR1 LNHDA and CDR2 SQIVND (reference sequence). As DNA, the CDR3 is TGTGCCACCAGGAGGGGGAACACTGAAGCTTTCTTT. It specifies CATRRGNTEAFF. The full variable domain, rest sourced from reference TRBV19 and TRBJ1-1, is DGGITQSPKYLFRKEGQNVTLSCEQNLNHDAMYWYRQDPGQGLRLIYYSQIVNDFQKGDIAEGYSVSREKKESFPLTVTSAQKNPTAFYLCATRRGNTEAFFGQGTRLTVV.

The genes are TRBV19 and TRBJ1-3, with a possible D match to TRBD1 (6 bases). The CDR3 covers 16 residues. Looked up from germline, CDR1 is LNHDA and CDR2 is SQIVND (reference sequence). V lost 5 bases, J lost 4 bases, and 18 bases lay in between. In DNA form, the CDR3 reads TGTGCCAGTAGTGCTTCCGGGACACCCATCGGAAACACCATATATTTT. Translated, it gives CASSASGTPIGNTIYF. Together with reference TRBV19 and TRBJ1-3, the CDR3 gives the full variable domain: DGGITQSPKYLFRKEGQNVTLSCEQNLNHDAMYWYRQDPGQGLRLIYYSQIVNDFQKGDIAEGYSVSREKKESFPLTVTSAQKNPTAFYLCASSASGTPIGNTIYFGEGSWLTVV.

As DNA, the CDR3 is TGTGCCAGCAGCTCATCGAATAGCCCTACGCAGTATTTT. This encodes CASSSSNSPTQYF. The chain links TRBV7-9 to TRBJ2-3, with unresolved D. CDR3 length: 13 residues. Between the trimmed V and J ends, which lost 4 bases and 8 bases, there was a span of 13 bases. CDR1 is SEHNR, CDR2 FQNEAQ, per germline (reference sequence).

As regards this clone: A far larger clone is off by one base, so a read error is likely. The gene calls are TRBV4-3 and TRBJ2-1, with D maybe TRBD2 (5 bases). The length of the CDR3 is 12 residues. Trimming took off 5 bases at V and 9 bases at J, with 11 bases between the two ends. Germline-derived CDR1 and CDR2 are LGHNA and YSLEER. CDR3 DNA sequence: TGCGCCAGCAGCACCGGGATTGTTGAGCAGTTCTTC. Protein sequence: CASSTGIVEQFF.

The chain links TRBV29-1 to TRBJ2-7; 12 nucleotides line up with TRBD1. V was pared by 5 bases and J by 10 bases, with 6 bases of the junction left unmatched. Germline lookup yields CDR1 SQVTM and CDR2 ANQGSEA. The CDR3 is 12 amino acids. The CDR3 reads CSVYGTGGLQYF. The CDR3 region has the DNA TGCAGCGTTTACGGGACAGGGGGCCTCCAGTACTTC.

The chain employs TRBV5-5 and TRBJ2-7; TRBD1 aligns across 7 bases. The V gene end was trimmed by 5 bases and the J gene end by 7 bases; junction bases not matched to a gene: 12. CDR1 and CDR2 (germline): SGHKS, YYEKEE (reference sequence). The CDR3 is 14 amino acids. CDR3 protein: CASSPETGTLEQYF. CDR3 nucleotide sequence: TGTGCCAGCAGTCCTGAGACAGGGACGCTTGAGCAGTACTTC.

The count of this clone is one. This chain connects TRBV10-1 to TRBJ1-1; unclear D gene. This CDR3 is built from 12 residues. In germline, CDR1 is WNHNN, CDR2 SYGVQD (reference sequence). Trimming took off 4 bases at V and 4 bases at J, with 7 bases between the two ends. The CDR3 DNA reads as TGCGCCAGCAGTGGTACAACCACTGAAGCTTTCTTT. Its protein product is CASSGTTTEAFF.

This chain joins TRBV28 and TRBJ2-1; TRBD2 matches 9 bases. Germline loops: CDR1 MDHEN, CDR2 SYDVKM. The CDR3 extends over 16 amino acids. V shed 2 bases, J shed 8 bases, and the junction held 10 bases outside the gene matches. The CDR3 is CASSLVGTSPTDEQFF. CDR3 DNA: TGTGCCAGCAGTTTAGTTGGGACTAGCCCGACCGATGAGCAGTTCTTC.

The rearrangement links TRBV13 to TRBJ1-2; D is possibly TRBD1 (5 bases). The CDR3 has 15 residues. Trimming took 3 bases from V and 4 from J, leaving 15 bases between them. Germline V gene lookup returns CDR1 PRHDT and CDR2 FYEKMQ (reference sequence). This CDR3 is CASSFQGNRVYGYTF. CDR3 DNA: TGTGCCAGCAGCTTCCAGGGAAATAGGGTCTATGGCTACACCTTC.

V and J are TRBV21-1 and TRBJ2-1; the table gives TRBD1 as D, unverified against the DNA. TRBV21-1 is labeled a pseudogene. The CDR3 is 17 amino acids. CDR3 coding DNA: TGTGCCAGCAGCAAAGACCAGGGGAGTTGGTCCTACAATGAGCAGTTCTTC. It codes for CASSKDQGSWSYNEQFF.

V is TRBV28 and J is TRBJ2-1; 9 bases match TRBD2. CDR1 is MDHEN and CDR2 is SYDVKM in the germline V gene. The CDR3 loop spans 14 amino acids. V lost 2 bases to trimming and J lost 7 bases; unmatched junction nucleotides: 3. The CDR3 DNA reads as TGTGCCAGCAGTTTAAGAACTAGCGGGAATGAGCAGTTCTTC. It codes for CASSLRTSGNEQFF.

The chain has TRBV6-9 and TRBJ2-1; D is unresolved. Germline V CDR1 and CDR2: MNHGY, SVAAGI. This CDR3 contains 13 residues. The ends were cut back, 4 bases at V and 4 bases at J, with 8 bases in the middle. The CDR3 DNA follows: TGTGCCAGCAGTTGCCTCTTTTACAATGAGCAGTTCTTC. This sequence encodes CASSCLFYNEQFF.

The V gene is TRBV9, the J gene TRBJ2-1, with TRBD2 identical over 11 bases. Germline V gives CDR1 SGDLS, CDR2 YYNGEE. CDR3 size: 17 residues. V dropped 4 bases and J dropped 3; count of bases not matched to a gene: 9. The CDR3 loop reads CASSHTTSGGFYNEQFF. For the CDR3, the DNA is TGTGCCAGCAGCCACACTACTAGCGGGGGTTTCTACAATGAGCAGTTCTTC.

The J gene is TRBJ1-1, the V gene TRBV7-3, with D tentatively TRBD1 (5 bases). The germline V gene encodes CDR1 SGHTA and CDR2 FQGTGA. The CDR3 is 14 residues long. V was clipped by 2 bases and J by 5 bases, with 12 bases between them. The CDR3 DNA is TGTGCCAGCAGCTTACTGGGGGAGGGGACTGAAGCTTTCTTT. Its protein is CASSLLGEGTEAFF.

The gene calls are TRBV30 and TRBJ2-2; tentatively, D is TRBD1 or TRBD2 (5 bases each). The CDR3 length is 14 residues. Germline assignment: CDR1 GTSNPN and CDR2 SVGIG (reference sequence). Trimming stripped 6 bases from V and 7 bases from J, with 18 bases between. CDR3 loop: CACRDPRRNGELFF. The CDR3 DNA reads TGTGCCTGTAGGGACCCACGAAGGAACGGGGAGCTGTTTTTT.

The chain combines TRBV27 with TRBJ2-7, with TRBD2 identical over 7 bases. Per the germline V gene, CDR1 is MNHEY and CDR2 is SMNVEV (reference sequence). The V gene end was trimmed by 10 bases and the J gene end by 2 bases; junction bases not matched to a gene: 14. This CDR3 spans 15 amino acids. CDR3 coding DNA: TGTGCCACCCGGACTAGTGGCCTCAACACCTACGAGCAGTACTTC. Amino acid sequence: CATRTSGLNTYEQYF.

The rearrangement uses TRBV4-3 and TRBJ1-2; D may be TRBD1 (6 bases). The CDR3 has 16 residues. Germline V gene sequence: CDR1 LGHNA, CDR2 YSLEER. V was clipped by 0 bases and J by 8 bases, with 19 bases between them. The CDR3 loop is CASSQDSGDPLYGYTF. In DNA form, the CDR3 reads TGCGCCAGCAGCCAAGATTCAGGGGACCCACTTTACGGCTACACCTTC.

The CDR3 is CASSFGGGEKLFF. DNA for the CDR3: TGTGCCAGCAGTTTTGGAGGCGGTGAAAAACTGTTTTTT. This sequence joins TRBV27 and TRBJ1-4; no definite D call. Germline assignment: CDR1 MNHEY and CDR2 SMNVEV (reference sequence). Trimming took off 3 bases at V and 7 bases at J, with 9 bases between the two ends. This CDR3 is built from 13 residues.

The chain links TRBV10-1 to TRBJ1-1, with 7 bases lining up with TRBD1. The CDR3 runs 16 residues. Trimming took 5 bases from V and 1 from J; bases not matched to a gene: 10. Germline V gene data show CDR1 as WNHNN and CDR2 as SYGVQD (reference sequence). CDR3 loop: CASSRTGLTANTEAFF. The DNA for the CDR3 is TGCGCCAGCAGTCGGACAGGACTTACAGCGAACACTGAAGCTTTCTTT.

The J gene is TRBJ2-7, the V gene TRBV28; 7 bases match TRBD1. Germline lookup yields CDR1 MDHEN and CDR2 SYDVKM. This CDR3 has 17 amino acids. J lost 2 bases, V lost 2 bases, and 12 bases had no gene match. CDR3 sequence reads: CASSLDPGQYLTYEQYF. CDR3 sequence (DNA): TGTGCCAGCAGTTTAGACCCGGGACAGTACTTGACCTACGAGCAGTACTTC. The variable domain in full, completed from reference TRBV28 and TRBJ2-7, reads DVKVTQSSRYLVKRTGEKVFLECVQDMDHENMFWYRQDPGLGLRLIYFSYDVKMKEKGDIPEGYSVSREKKERFSLILESASTNQTSMYLCASSLDPGQYLTYEQYFGPGTRLTVT.

The chain is built from TRBV7-9 and TRBJ2-5, with TRBD1 as a possible D gene (6 bases). CDR3 size: 15 residues. CDR1 and CDR2 (germline): SEHNR, FQNEAQ (reference sequence). The V and J ends lost 2 bases and 5 bases respectively, with 15 bases between them. DNA of the CDR3: TGTGCCAGCAGCTTAAGTCTGGGGGCGTGGGAGACCCAGTACTTC. It encodes CASSLSLGAWETQYF.

The V gene is TRBV5-6, the J gene TRBJ2-1; either TRBD1 or TRBD2 may fit D (5 bases each). Germline V lookup: CDR1 SGHDT, CDR2 YYEEEE. CDR3 size: 14 residues. V lost 2 bases, J lost 7 bases, and 13 bases lay in between. The CDR3 DNA reads as TGTGCCAGCAGCTTCGGTCTAGAGGGGAATGAGCAGTTCTTC. Its translation is CASSFGLEGNEQFF.

This clone has only one observation. This chain connects TRBV2 to TRBJ2-7; D unresolved. With 3 bases removed from V and 3 bases from J, the gap between germline ends came to 12 bases. The CDR3 is 14 amino acids. Germline V CDR1 and CDR2: SNHLY, FYNNEI. CDR3 region: CASSEETLNYEQYF. In DNA, the CDR3 is TGTGCCAGCAGTGAGGAGACACTCAACTACGAGCAGTACTTC.